The 25 T cell receptor beta chains reported below all come from one sample, sequenced in a study of cytotoxic CD8 clonotypes in ibrutinib-treated CLL. This table comes from immunoSEQ multiplex PCR, and its TCRdb copy is limited to in-frame clones, with some not included. In the table there are 85,000 or so clones, about four fifths of which are singletons. The sample here was PBMCs, taken after 12 months of ibrutinib treatment. Receptor source: a human donor with chronic lymphocytic leukemia.

The rearrangement uses TRBV6-4 and TRBJ2-7; 7 nucleotides match TRBD2. Germline CDR1 and CDR2: MRHNA and SNTAGT. The length of the CDR3 is 18 residues. Losses at the gene ends were 1 base for V and 0 bases for J; bases not matched to a gene: 12. CDR3 bases: TGTGCCAGCAGTGACTGGGGGGGGGAGCGGCTGAGCTCCTACGAGCAGTACTTC. It codes for CASSDWGGERLSSYEQYF.

This clone was observed at least ten times. The chain links TRBV11-2 to TRBJ1-3; 9 bases agree with TRBD1. With V trimmed by 5 bases and J by 0 bases, 8 bases remained unmatched. The CDR3 spans 17 residues. Germline V CDR1 and CDR2: SGHAT, FQNNGV. CDR3 loop: CASSRGQGPRSGNTIYF. As DNA, the CDR3 is TGTGCCAGCAGCCGCGGACAGGGGCCCCGCTCTGGAAACACCATATATTTT.

This clone was seen once. The chain couples TRBV6-1 to TRBJ1-6, with 7 bases fitting TRBD1. The V gene's germline CDR1 is MNHNS and CDR2 SASEGT. J gave up 5 bases and V 7 bases, and 5 bases lay outside the gene matches. This CDR3 region has 14 residues. In DNA form, the CDR3 reads TGTGCCAGCAACCCAGACAGGGATAATTCACCCCTCCACTTT. Amino acids: CASNPDRDNSPLHF.

The table lists this clone with a few counts. The chain is built from TRBV9 and TRBJ2-1; the match to TRBD2 covers 13 bases. The V and J ends lost 3 bases and 9 bases, in that order; junction bases with no gene match: 6. CDR1 and CDR2 (germline): SGDLS, YYNGEE. The CDR3 contains 15 residues. CDR3 in amino acids: CASSAGTSGIREQFF. The CDR3 nucleotides read TGTGCCAGCAGCGCCGGGACTAGCGGGATCCGTGAGCAGTTCTTC. Using reference TRBV9 and TRBJ2-1 for the parts outside the CDR3, the full variable domain is DSGVTQTPKHLITATGQRVTLRCSPRSGDLSVYWYQQSLDQGLQFLIQYYNGEERAKGNILERFSAQQFPDLHSELNLSSLELGDSALYFCASSAGTSGIREQFFGPGTRLTVL.

This sequence joins TRBV7-9 and TRBJ2-4; 10 nucleotides line up with TRBD2. The germline V gene encodes CDR1 SEHNR and CDR2 FQNEAQ (reference sequence). V lost 0 bases to trimming and J lost 6 bases; unmatched junction nucleotides: 2. This CDR3 is built from 15 residues. The CDR3 nucleotides are TGTGCCAGCAGCTTAGCCGGACTAGCGGCAAACATTCAGTACTTC. Its protein product is CASSLAGLAANIQYF.

In DNA form, the CDR3 reads TGTGCCAGCAGCCCCACGGGGGGGGGCCTCAATCAGCCCCAGCATTTT. Its protein is CASSPTGGGLNQPQHF. The chain combines TRBV7-2 with TRBJ1-5, with TRBD1 as a possible D gene (6 bases). CDR1 is SGHTA, CDR2 FQGNSA, per germline. V lost 5 bases and J 3 bases, leaving 17 bases between the germline ends. The CDR3 sequence is 16 residues long.

Only a few counts were recorded for this clone. The CDR3 DNA reads TGCGCCAGCAGCCACCCCCCCGGGGGAGACCCGCTAGTGGGTGGCTACACCTTC. Translation gives CASSHPPGGDPLVGGYTF. The rearrangement uses TRBV4-1 and TRBJ1-2; a possible D gene is TRBD1 (5 bases). The CDR3 is made up of 18 amino acids. Trimming cost V 3 bases and J 7 bases, with 27 bases left between them. Germline values: CDR1 MGHRA, CDR2 YSYEKL.

V is TRBV6-5 and J is TRBJ2-2; perhaps TRBD1 as D (6 bases). Deletions cut 6 bases from V and 4 bases from J, with 15 bases between. CDR3 size: 15 residues. CDR1 and CDR2 (germline): MNHEY, SVGAGI. CDR3 coding DNA: TGTGCCAGCAGGAGGTGGGGGCCGGGCACCGGGGAGCTGTTTTTT. It specifies CASRRWGPGTGELFF.

The rearrangement joins TRBV6-5 to TRBJ1-5; 8 bases are shared with TRBD1. The CDR3 has 15 residues. In germline, CDR1 is MNHEY, CDR2 SVGAGI. With V trimmed by 5 bases and J by 4 bases, 7 bases remained unmatched. The CDR3 sequence: CASSTQGASNQPQHF. The CDR3 DNA reads as TGTGCCAGCAGTACTCAGGGGGCAAGTAATCAGCCCCAGCATTTT.

This clone was detected only a few times. This chain links TRBV29-1 with TRBJ2-3; 12 nucleotides align to TRBD2. The CDR3 is 13 residues long. V shed 8 bases and J 4 bases; nucleotides not matched to a gene: 4. The germline V gene encodes CDR1 SQVTM and CDR2 ANQGSEA. The CDR3 reads CSPRLAGADTQYF. Here the CDR3 DNA reads TGCAGCCCTCGACTAGCGGGGGCAGATACGCAGTATTTT.

In this sample, this clone turned up once. CDR3 region: CASSTGTGGNIQYF. CDR3 in DNA: TGTGCCAGCAGTACTGGGACAGGGGGGAACATTCAGTACTTC. This chain links TRBV28 with TRBJ2-4, with 11 nucleotides matching TRBD1. This CDR3 contains 14 residues. The germline V gene encodes CDR1 MDHEN and CDR2 SYDVKM. V lost 5 bases, J lost 7 bases, and 4 bases stayed unmatched.

The gene calls are TRBV27 and TRBJ1-2; D is uncertain. The CDR3 is made up of 13 amino acids. Germline V gene data show CDR1 as MNHEY and CDR2 as SMNVEV (reference sequence). The V end was cut by 8 bases, the J end by 2 bases, with 12 bases between. The CDR3 DNA reads as TGTGCCAGCCGTCTTTCAGCGAACTATGGCTACACCTTC. As protein: CASRLSANYGYTF.

This chain joins TRBV27 and TRBJ2-2; D gene ambiguous. Germline V gives CDR1 MNHEY, CDR2 SMNVEV (reference sequence). The CDR3 extends over 14 amino acids. V lost 0 bases, J lost 7 bases, and 9 bases lay in between. The DNA of the CDR3 is TGTGCCAGCAGTTTATCGGGTTTTCACGGGGAGCTGTTTTTT. It is translated as CASSLSGFHGELFF.

The rearrangement uses TRBV5-1 and TRBJ2-1; 8 nucleotides match TRBD2. The germline gives CDR1 SGHRS, CDR2 YFSETQ. J was trimmed by 3 bases and V by 0 bases; bases with no gene match: 5. The CDR3 sequence is 16 residues long. This CDR3 reads CASSLGASGLYNEQFF. The CDR3 DNA is TGCGCCAGCAGCTTGGGGGCTAGCGGGCTCTACAATGAGCAGTTCTTC. Drawing the rest from reference TRBV5-1 and TRBJ2-1, the complete variable domain is KAGVTQTPRYLIKTRGQQVTLSCSPISGHRSVSWYQQTPGQGLQFLFEYFSETQRNKGNFPGRFSGRQFSNSRSEMNVSTLELGDSALYLCASSLGASGLYNEQFFGPGTRLTVL.

This sequence joins TRBV7-9 and TRBJ2-2; the D gene is possibly TRBD1 (6 bases). Trimming removed 4 bases from V and 4 bases from J, with 16 bases in between. Germline V lookup: CDR1 SEHNR, CDR2 FQNEAQ (reference sequence). The CDR3 contains 16 residues. The CDR3 region is CASSYGVRGPTGELFF. DNA for the CDR3: TGTGCCAGCAGCTATGGGGTCAGGGGTCCCACCGGGGAGCTGTTTTTT. Looking up the rest from reference TRBV7-9 and TRBJ2-2 gives the full variable domain: DTGVSQNPRHKITKRGQNVTFRCDPISEHNRLYWYRQTLGQGPEFLTYFQNEAQLEKSRLLSDRFSAERPKGSFSTLEIQRTEQGDSAMYLCASSYGVRGPTGELFFGEGSRLTVL.

V usage is TRBV5-6 and J usage is TRBJ2-7; the D gene could be TRBD1 or TRBD2 (6 bases each). Germline assignment: CDR1 SGHDT and CDR2 YYEEEE. The ends were cut back, 4 bases at V and 6 bases at J, with 14 bases in the middle. The CDR3 is made up of 13 amino acids. For the CDR3, the DNA is TGTGCCAGCAGCCGCCAGGGGACTTTCGAGCAGTACTTC. Protein: CASSRQGTFEQYF.

The genes are TRBV5-5 and TRBJ2-7; D perhaps matches TRBD1 (6 bases). The V and J ends lost 0 bases and 1 base respectively, with 8 bases between them. This CDR3 has 14 residues. The germline CDR1 and CDR2 sequences are SGHKS and YYEKEE (reference sequence). The DNA for the CDR3 is TGTGCCAGCAGCTTGGGGCAGGGGTCCTACGAGCAGTACTTC. The encoded protein is CASSLGQGSYEQYF.

This chain connects TRBV20-1 to TRBJ2-5, with no clear D. Germline-derived CDR1 and CDR2 are DFQATT and SNEGSKA (reference sequence). The ends were cut back, 5 bases at V and 3 bases at J, with 7 bases in the middle. CDR3 size: 11 residues. As DNA, the CDR3 is TGCAGTGCTGGCACCAAAGAGACCCAGTACTTC. Its protein product is CSAGTKETQYF.

V gene TRBV28 combines with J gene TRBJ1-1, with unresolved D. CDR1 and CDR2 from the germline V gene are MDHEN and SYDVKM. This CDR3 has 13 residues. The V end lost 7 bases, the J end lost 0 bases, and 9 bases lay between the germline ends. CDR3 loop: CASTRFLNTEAFF. In DNA form, the CDR3 reads TGTGCCAGCACCCGGTTCCTGAACACTGAAGCTTTCTTT.

A single count supports this clone. The chain carries TRBV14 and TRBJ1-3, with 9 bases lining up with TRBD1. V lost 5 bases and J lost 4; bases outside the gene matches: 9. Germline V gives CDR1 SGHDN, CDR2 FVKESK. The CDR3 has 16 amino acids. The DNA for the CDR3 is TGTGCCAGCAGCGACTGGACAGGGGATTACGGAAACACCATATATTTT. Translating it yields CASSDWTGDYGNTIYF.

The V gene is TRBV18, the J gene TRBJ1-3, with D maybe TRBD1 (5 bases). CDR3 length: 16 residues. Trimming took 6 bases from V and 2 from J, leaving 17 bases between them. CDR1 is KGHSH and CDR2 is LQKENI in the germline V gene. The CDR3 bases are TGTGCCAGCTCTGCCCTCGACAGTCTGGCTGGAAACACCATATATTTT. Amino acid sequence: CASSALDSLAGNTIYF.

The chain recombines TRBV7-8 with TRBJ2-4; TRBD1 or TRBD2 may be the D gene (5 bases each). The length of the CDR3 is 13 residues. In germline, CDR1 is SGHVS, CDR2 FQNEAQ. The V gene lost 5 bases and the J gene lost 9 bases, with 14 bases spanning the gap. CDR3 sequence reads: CASSPAEGTIQYF. In nucleotides, the CDR3 is TGTGCCAGCAGCCCGGCAGAGGGGACCATTCAGTACTTC.

The V call is TRBV6-6, the J call TRBJ2-3, with TRBD1 matching over 7 bases. Germline V gene sequence: CDR1 MNHNY, CDR2 SVGAGI (reference sequence). The CDR3 length is 13 residues. V lost 2 bases, J lost 6 bases, and 2 bases stayed unmatched. CDR3 nucleotides: TGTGCCAGCAGTTACCCGGGACAGGATACGCAGTATTTT. This sequence encodes CASSYPGQDTQYF.

This clone has just one count. The V call is TRBV5-1, the J call TRBJ2-3; D is undetermined. V lost 0 bases and J lost 3, with 11 bases in between. Germline assignment: CDR1 SGHRS and CDR2 YFSETQ. CDR3 length equals 15 residues. The CDR3 coding sequence is TGCGCCAGCAGCTTGGCGGGTTGGGTGACAGATACGCAGTATTTT. Translating gives CASSLAGWVTDTQYF.

V and J are TRBV5-1 and TRBJ1-4; D is ambiguous. Trimming shortened V by 4 bases and J by 5 bases, and 12 bases separated the two germline ends. The CDR3 consists of 14 residues. Germline CDR1 reads SGHRS; CDR2 reads YFSETQ. CDR3 loop: CASSTRAANEKLFF. The CDR3 DNA follows: TGCGCCAGCAGCACCCGGGCCGCAAATGAAAAACTGTTTTTT. The variable domain in full, with the rest retrieved from reference TRBV5-1 and TRBJ1-4, is KAGVTQTPRYLIKTRGQQVTLSCSPISGHRSVSWYQQTPGQGLQFLFEYFSETQRNKGNFPGRFSGRQFSNSRSEMNVSTLELGDSALYLCASSTRAANEKLFFGSGTQLSVL.